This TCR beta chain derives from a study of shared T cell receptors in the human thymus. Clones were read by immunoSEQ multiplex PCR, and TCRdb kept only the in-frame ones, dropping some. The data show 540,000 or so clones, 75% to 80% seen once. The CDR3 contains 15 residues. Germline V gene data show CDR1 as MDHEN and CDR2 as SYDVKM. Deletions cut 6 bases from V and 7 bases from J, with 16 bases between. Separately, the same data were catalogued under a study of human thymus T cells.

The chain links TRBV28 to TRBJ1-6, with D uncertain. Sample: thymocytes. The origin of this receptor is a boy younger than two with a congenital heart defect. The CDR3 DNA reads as TGTGCCAGCAGCCCCCGGGGAGCCGCCAATTCACCCCTCCACTTT. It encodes CASSPRGAANSPLHF. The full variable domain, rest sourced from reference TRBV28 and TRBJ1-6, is DVKVTQSSRYLVKRTGEKVFLECVQDMDHENMFWYRQDPGLGLRLIYFSYDVKMKEKGDIPEGYSVSREKKERFSLILESASTNQTSMYLCASSPRGAANSPLHFGNGTRLTVT.